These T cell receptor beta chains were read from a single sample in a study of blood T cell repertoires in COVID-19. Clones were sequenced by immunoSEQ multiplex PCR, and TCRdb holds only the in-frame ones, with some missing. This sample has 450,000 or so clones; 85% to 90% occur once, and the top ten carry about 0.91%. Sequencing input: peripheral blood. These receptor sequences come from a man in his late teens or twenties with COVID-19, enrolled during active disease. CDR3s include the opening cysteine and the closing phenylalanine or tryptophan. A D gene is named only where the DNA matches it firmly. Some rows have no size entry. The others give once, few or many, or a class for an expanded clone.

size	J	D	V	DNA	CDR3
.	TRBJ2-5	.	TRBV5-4	TGTGCCAGCAGCTTGGCCATCTCAGGGCGGCAGACCCAGTACTTC	CASSLAISGRQTQYF
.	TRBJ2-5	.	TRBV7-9	TGTGCCAGCAGCTTAAGGGTTAGGGGGCAAGAGACCCAGTACTTC	CASSLRVRGQETQYF
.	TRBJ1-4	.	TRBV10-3	TGTGCCGCCAGCGGGACATACTATGAAAAACTGTTTTTT	CAASGTYYEKLFF
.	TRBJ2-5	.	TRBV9	TGTGCCAGCAGCCTCACCCCGCGAACAGGACAGGCGGGGGAGACCCAGTACTTC	CASSLTPRTGQAGETQYF
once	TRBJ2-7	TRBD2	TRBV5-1	TGCGCCAGCAGCCTAGCGGGAGTCACCTACGAGCAGTACTTC	CASSLAGVTYEQYF
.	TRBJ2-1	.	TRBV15	TGTGCCACCAGCAGATATGGGGGGGCCGACTACAATGAGCAGTTCTTC	CATSRYGGADYNEQFF
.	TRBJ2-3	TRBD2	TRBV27	TGTGCCAGCAGTAGCGGGGGGAGAGGAGATACGCAGTATTTT	CASSSGGRGDTQYF
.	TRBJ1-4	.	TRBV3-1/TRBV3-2	TGTGCCAGCAGCCTTCAGGGTACTGAAAAACTGTTTTTT	CASSLQGTEKLFF
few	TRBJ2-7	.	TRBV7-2	TGTGCCAGCAGCCCGGGAGGGCCAGGGGGGTGGTTC	CASSPGGPGGWF
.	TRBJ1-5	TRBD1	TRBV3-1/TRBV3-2	TGTGCCAGCAGCCGACCCAAGGGGGCGCAGGGCAATCAGCCCCAGCATTTT	CASSRPKGAQGNQPQHF
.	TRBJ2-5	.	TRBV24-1	TGTGCCACCAGTGATGACGGACTAACACAAGAGACCCAGTACTTC	CATSDDGLTQETQYF
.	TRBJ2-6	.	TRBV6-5	TGTGCCAGCAGTTATGGTTCAGGTGGGGCCAACGTCCTGACTTTC	CASSYGSGGANVLTF
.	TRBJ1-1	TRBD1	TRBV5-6	TGTGCCAGCAGCTTGGCAGGGGGTGACACTGAAGCTTTCTTT	CASSLAGGDTEAFF
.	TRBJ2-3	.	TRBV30	TGTGCCTTGGATAGGACAGATCGCACAGATACGCAGTATTTT	CALDRTDRTDTQYF
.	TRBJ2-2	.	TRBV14	TGTGCCAGCAGCCCATGGACAGTCTACACCGGGGAGCTGTTTTTT	CASSPWTVYTGELFF
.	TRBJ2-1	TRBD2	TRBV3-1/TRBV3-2	TGTGCCAGCAGCCGGACTAGAACTTACAATGAGCAGTTCTTC	CASSRTRTYNEQFF
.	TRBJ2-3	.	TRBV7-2	TGTGCCAGCAGCTCCGGACTCACAAGCACAGATACGCAGTATTTT	CASSSGLTSTDTQYF
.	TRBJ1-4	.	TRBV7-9	TGTGCCAGCAGCTTAGTGGCAGGTACCTTCGGGGATGAAAAACTGTTTTTT	CASSLVAGTFGDEKLFF
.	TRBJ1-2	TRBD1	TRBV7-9	TGTGCCAGCAGCTCAGGGGGTCCCTTCTTC	CASSSGGPFF
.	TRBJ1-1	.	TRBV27	TGTGCCAGCAGTTTGCAGGCTAACACTGAAGCTTTCTTT	CASSLQANTEAFF
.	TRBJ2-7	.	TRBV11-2	TGTGCCAGCAGCTTAGTAGGCGTAGTTGGAGGCTACGAGCAGTACTTC	CASSLVGVVGGYEQYF
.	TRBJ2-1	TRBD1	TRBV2	TGTGCCAGCAGTAGTCCCGGGACAGGGAGTGGAAGCTCCTACAATGAGCAGTTCTTC	CASSSPGTGSGSSYNEQFF
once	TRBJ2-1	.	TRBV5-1	TGCGCCAGCAGCACAGCAGGGGGGTCCTACAATGAGCAGTTCTTC	CASSTAGGSYNEQFF